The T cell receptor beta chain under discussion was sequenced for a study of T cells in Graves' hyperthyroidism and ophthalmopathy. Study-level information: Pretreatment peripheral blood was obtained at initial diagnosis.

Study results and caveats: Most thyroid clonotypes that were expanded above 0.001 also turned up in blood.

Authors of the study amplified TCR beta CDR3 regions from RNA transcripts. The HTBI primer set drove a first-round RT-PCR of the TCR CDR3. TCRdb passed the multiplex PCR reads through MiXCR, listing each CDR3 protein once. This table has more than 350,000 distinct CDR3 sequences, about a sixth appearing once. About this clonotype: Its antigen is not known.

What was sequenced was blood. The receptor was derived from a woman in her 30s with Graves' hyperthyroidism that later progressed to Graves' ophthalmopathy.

This chain's CDR3 is CSAHDSSGIPGELFF. The CDR3 DNA reads TGCAGTGCCCACGACTCTAGCGGGATACCCGGGGAGCTGTTTTTT. The chain recombines TRBV20-1 with TRBJ2-2; 9 nucleotides agree with TRBD2. With V trimmed by 6 bases and J by 6 bases, 11 bases remained unmatched. CDR1 is DFQATT, CDR2 SNEGSKA, per germline (reference sequence). There are 15 residues in the CDR3.